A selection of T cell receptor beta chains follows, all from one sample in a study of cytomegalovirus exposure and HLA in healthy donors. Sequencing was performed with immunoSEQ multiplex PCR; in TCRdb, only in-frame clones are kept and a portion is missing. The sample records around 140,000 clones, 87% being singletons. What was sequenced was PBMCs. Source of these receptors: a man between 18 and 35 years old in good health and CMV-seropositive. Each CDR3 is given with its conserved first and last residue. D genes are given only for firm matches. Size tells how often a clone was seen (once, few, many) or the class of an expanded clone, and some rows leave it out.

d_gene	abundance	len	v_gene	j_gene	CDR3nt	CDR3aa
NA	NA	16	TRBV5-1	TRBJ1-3	TGCGCCAGCAGCCGTACGACGGGGTACACTGGAAACACCATATATTTT	CASSRTTGYTGNTIYF
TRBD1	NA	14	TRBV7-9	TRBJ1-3	TGTGCCAGCAGCGGGACAGGGGCACTCAACACCATATATTTT	CASSGTGALNTIYF
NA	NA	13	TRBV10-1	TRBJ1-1	TGCGCCAGCAGCCGTGGAGAGTCTCTGGCAGCTTTCTTT	CASSRGESLAAFF
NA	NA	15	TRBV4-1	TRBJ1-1	TGCGCCAGCAGCAGCCGGGAGGGGCGCAGCACTGAAGCTTTCTTT	CASSSREGRSTEAFF
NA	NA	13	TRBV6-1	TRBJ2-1	TGTGCCACCGTCATCGGCGGGGTTGGAGAGCAGTTCTTC	CATVIGGVGEQFF
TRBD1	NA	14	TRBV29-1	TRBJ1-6	TGCAGCATAGCCGACAGGGTGCTAGGATCACCCCTCCACTTT	CSIADRVLGSPLHF
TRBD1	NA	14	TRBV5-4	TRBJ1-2	TGTGCCAGCAGCTTCTCGGGACAGAACTATGGCTACACCTTC	CASSFSGQNYGYTF
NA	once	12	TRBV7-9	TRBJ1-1	TGTGCCAGCCGCGTCGGGGGCACTGAAGCTTTCTTT	CASRVGGTEAFF
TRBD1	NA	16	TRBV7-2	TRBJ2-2	TGTGCCAGCAGCGCCCGGACAGGAGTCAACACCGGGGAGCTGTTTTTT	CASSARTGVNTGELFF
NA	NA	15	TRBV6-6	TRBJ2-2	TGTGCCAGCAGTACGCGACAGGTCGCCGCCGGGGAGCTGTTTTTT	CASSTRQVAAGELFF
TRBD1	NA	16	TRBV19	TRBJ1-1	TGTGCCAGTAGGTTACAGGGGAAGAGAACGAACACTGAAGCTTTCTTT	CASRLQGKRTNTEAFF
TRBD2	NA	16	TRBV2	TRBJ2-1	TGTGCCAGCAGCCCGACTAGCGGGAGTCAGTACAATGAGCAGTTCTTC	CASSPTSGSQYNEQFF
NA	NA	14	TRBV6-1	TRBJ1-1	TGTGCCAGCAGCCGTTACGGGAGGGGCACTGAAGCTTTCTTT	CASSRYGRGTEAFF
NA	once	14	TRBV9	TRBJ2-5	TGTGCCAGCAGCGTTGACTTTAGCCAAGAGACCCAGTACTTC	CASSVDFSQETQYF
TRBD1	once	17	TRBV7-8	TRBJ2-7	TGTGCCAGCAGCTTAGGGTCCCGACAGGGGATGTCCTACGAGCAGTACTTC	CASSLGSRQGMSYEQYF
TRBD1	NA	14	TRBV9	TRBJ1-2	TGTGCCAGCAGCGTGGGACAGTCTAACTATGGCTACACCTTC	CASSVGQSNYGYTF
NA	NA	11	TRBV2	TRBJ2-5	TGTGCCAGCATTCAGGGAGAGACCCAGTACTTC	CASIQGETQYF
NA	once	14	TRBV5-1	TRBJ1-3	TGCGCCAGCAGCCCTGACAGCTCTGGAAACACCATATATTTT	CASSPDSSGNTIYF
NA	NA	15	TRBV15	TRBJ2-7	TGTGCCACCAGCAGAGGATCGACCGCAGCGCGCGAGCAGTACTTC	CATSRGSTAAREQYF
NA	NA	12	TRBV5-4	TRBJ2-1	TGTGCCAGCAGCGGCAACTACAATGAGCAGTTCTTC	CASSGNYNEQFF
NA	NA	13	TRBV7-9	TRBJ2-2	TGTGCCAGCAGCTCTAAGAACACCGGGGAGCTGTTTTTT	CASSSKNTGELFF